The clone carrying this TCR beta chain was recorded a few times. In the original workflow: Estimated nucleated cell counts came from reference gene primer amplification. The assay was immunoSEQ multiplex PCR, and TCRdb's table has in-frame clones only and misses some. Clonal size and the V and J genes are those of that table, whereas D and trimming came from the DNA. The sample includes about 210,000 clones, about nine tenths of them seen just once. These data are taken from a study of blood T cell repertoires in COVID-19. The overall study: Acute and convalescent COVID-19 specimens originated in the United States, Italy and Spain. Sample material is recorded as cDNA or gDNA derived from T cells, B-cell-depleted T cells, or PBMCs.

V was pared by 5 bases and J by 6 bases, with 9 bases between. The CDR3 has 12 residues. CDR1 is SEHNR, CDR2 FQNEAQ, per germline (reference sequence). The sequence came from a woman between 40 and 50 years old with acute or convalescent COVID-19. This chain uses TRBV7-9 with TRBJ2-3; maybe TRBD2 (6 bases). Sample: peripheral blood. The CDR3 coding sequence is TGTGCCAGCAGCCACGGAGGGGATACGCAGTATTTT. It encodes CASSHGGDTQYF.